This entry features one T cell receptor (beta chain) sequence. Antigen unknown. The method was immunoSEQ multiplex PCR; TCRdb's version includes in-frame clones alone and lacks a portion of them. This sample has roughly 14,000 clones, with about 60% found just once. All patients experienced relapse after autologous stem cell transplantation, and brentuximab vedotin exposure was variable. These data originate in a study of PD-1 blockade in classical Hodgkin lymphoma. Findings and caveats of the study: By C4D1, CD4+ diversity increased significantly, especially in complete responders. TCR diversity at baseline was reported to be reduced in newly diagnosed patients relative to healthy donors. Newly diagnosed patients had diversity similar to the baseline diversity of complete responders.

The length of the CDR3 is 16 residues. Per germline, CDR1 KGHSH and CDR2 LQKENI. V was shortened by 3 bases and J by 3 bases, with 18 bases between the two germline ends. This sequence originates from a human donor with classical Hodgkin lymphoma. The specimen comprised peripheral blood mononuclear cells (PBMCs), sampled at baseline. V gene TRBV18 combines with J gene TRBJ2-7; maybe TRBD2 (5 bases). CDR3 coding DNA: TGTGCCAGCTCACCGCCGAAGGGAGCGGCGGACTACGAGCAGTACTTC. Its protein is CASSPPKGAADYEQYF.